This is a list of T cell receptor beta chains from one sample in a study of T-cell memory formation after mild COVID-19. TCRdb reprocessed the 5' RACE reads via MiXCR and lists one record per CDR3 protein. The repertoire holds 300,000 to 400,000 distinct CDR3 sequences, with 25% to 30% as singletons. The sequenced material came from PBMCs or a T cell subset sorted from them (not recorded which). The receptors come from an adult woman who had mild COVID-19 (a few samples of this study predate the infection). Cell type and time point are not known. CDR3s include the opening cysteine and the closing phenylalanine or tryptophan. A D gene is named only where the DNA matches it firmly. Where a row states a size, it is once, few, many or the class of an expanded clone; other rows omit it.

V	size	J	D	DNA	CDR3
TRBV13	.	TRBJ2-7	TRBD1	TGTGCCAGCAGCTCCTCGGACAGGGCCTCCTACGAGCAGTACTTC	CASSSSDRASYEQYF
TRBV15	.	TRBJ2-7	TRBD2	TGTGCCACCAGCAGTCCCATAGCGGGAGGGATATCCTACGAGCAGTACTTC	CATSSPIAGGISYEQYF
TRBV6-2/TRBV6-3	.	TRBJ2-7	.	TGTGCCAGCAGTTACGTAGGTGGGGGCTCCTACGAGCAGTACTTC	CASSYVGGGSYEQYF
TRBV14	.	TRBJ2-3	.	TGTGCCAGCAGCCAGGGACTTTTGACAGATACGCAGTATTTT	CASSQGLLTDTQYF
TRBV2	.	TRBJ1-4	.	TGTGCCAGCACGGAGGGCGGTTGGGAAAAACTGTTTTTT	CASTEGGWEKLFF
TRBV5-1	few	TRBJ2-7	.	TGCGCCAGCAGCTTGGCCGGTGGCTTATACGAGCAGTACTTC	CASSLAGGLYEQYF
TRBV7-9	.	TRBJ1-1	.	TGTGCCAGCAATCCCGGCCTAGGGTTGACTGAAGCTTTCTTT	CASNPGLGLTEAFF
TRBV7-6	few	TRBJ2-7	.	TGTGCCAGCAGCTTAGGCGTCGGACGGAACTACGAGCAGTACTTC	CASSLGVGRNYEQYF
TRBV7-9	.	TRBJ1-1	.	TGTGCCAGCAGCGGGAAGACATCGAACACTGAAGCTTTCTTT	CASSGKTSNTEAFF
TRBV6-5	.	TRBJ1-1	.	TGTGCCAGCAGTTATTTGGGATGGAACACTGAAGCTTTCTTT	CASSYLGWNTEAFF
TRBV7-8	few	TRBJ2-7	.	TGTGCCAGCAGCTCCTACCGGGTGAGCTCCTACGAGCAGTACTTC	CASSSYRVSSYEQYF
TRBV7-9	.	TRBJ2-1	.	TGTGCCAGCAGCTTAGGGGTGACAGAGCAGTTCTTC	CASSLGVTEQFF
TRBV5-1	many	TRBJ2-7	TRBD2	TGCGCCAGCAGCTACACTAGCGGGGGGCCCTGGGAGCAGTACTTC	CASSYTSGGPWEQYF
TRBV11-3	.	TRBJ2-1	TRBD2	TGTGCCAGCAGCTTAGTAGCGGGACTAGCGGGAGACTACAATGAGCAGTTCTTC	CASSLVAGLAGDYNEQFF
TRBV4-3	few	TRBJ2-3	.	TGCGCCAGCAGCCAAGATACAGGGTCTTCGCAGTATTTT	CASSQDTGSSQYF
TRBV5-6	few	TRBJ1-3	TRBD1	TGTGCCAGCAACGCCGGGACAGGTGGAAACACCATATATTTT	CASNAGTGGNTIYF
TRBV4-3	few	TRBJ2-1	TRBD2	TGCGCCAGCAGCCAGGACAGCGGGAGACGTGGTGAGCAGTTCTTC	CASSQDSGRRGEQFF
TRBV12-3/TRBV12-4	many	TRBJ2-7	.	TGTGCCAGCACTTCAGACCGTCTCAACTCCTACGAGCAGTACTTC	CASTSDRLNSYEQYF
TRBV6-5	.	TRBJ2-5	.	TGTGCCAGCAGTCAAAGCCCGGGACCGGAGACCCAGTACTTC	CASSQSPGPETQYF
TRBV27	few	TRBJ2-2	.	TGTGCCAGCAGCAAAACCCTGATCGGACAGTTGAACACCGGGGAGCTGTTTTTT	CASSKTLIGQLNTGELFF
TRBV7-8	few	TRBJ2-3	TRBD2	TGTGCCAGCAGCCCCCGCCTAGCGGGGAGGGGGGATACGCAGTATTTT	CASSPRLAGRGDTQYF
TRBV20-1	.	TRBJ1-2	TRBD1	TGCAGTGCTGTGACAGGGGGCTCTCCCCTTGGGGCTTCAAGTGGCTACACCTTC	CSAVTGGSPLGASSGYTF
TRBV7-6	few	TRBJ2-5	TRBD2	TGTGCCAGCAGCTTACCCCTCCCGACTAGCGGGGACCAAGAGACCCAGTACTTC	CASSLPLPTSGDQETQYF
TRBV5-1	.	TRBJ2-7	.	TGCGCCAGCAGCAAGGAAGTCCACGAGCAGTACTTC	CASSKEVHEQYF
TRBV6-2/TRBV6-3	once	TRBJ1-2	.	TGTGCCAGCAGTTACTCGGCAGGGATCAACACCTTC	CASSYSAGINTF
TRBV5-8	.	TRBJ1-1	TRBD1	TGTGCCAGCAGCTGGGACAGGGGGCGGGAAGCTTTCTTT	CASSWDRGREAFF
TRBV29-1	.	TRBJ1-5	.	TGCAGCGTCGCAACCCGTAGCAATCAGCCCCAGCATTTT	CSVATRSNQPQHF